Shown below are 10 T cell receptor beta chains from a single sample sequenced in a study of response to subunit inactivated influenza vaccine. MiXCR, run by TCRdb on the RT-PCR reads, gives a single entry per CDR3 protein. The sample carries about 530,000 distinct CDR3 sequences, over 10% recorded once. Sequencing was performed on PBMCs from blood, taken roughly 45 days after vaccination. These receptors were taken from a middle-aged man who received an inactivated influenza vaccine.

This clonotype was counted a few times. In DNA form, the CDR3 reads TGTGCCAGCAGCTTGGGGTTGGGACCGTACGAAAAACTGTTTTTT. Amino acid sequence: CASSLGLGPYEKLFF. V gene TRBV7-2 combines with J gene TRBJ1-4; D might be TRBD1 (5 bases). Trimming left V 3 bases short and J 8 bases short, with 16 bases between. Germline assignment: CDR1 SGHTA and CDR2 FQGNSA. The CDR3 length is 15 residues.

V gene TRBV7-9 combines with J gene TRBJ2-3; no definite D call. With 4 bases removed from V and 4 bases from J, the gap between germline ends came to 12 bases. The germline V gene encodes CDR1 SEHNR and CDR2 FQNEAQ (reference sequence). The CDR3 is 14 amino acids. CDR3 nucleotides: TGTGCCAGCAGCTCAGCCCCCGTTTCAGATACGCAGTATTTT. It yields the protein CASSSAPVSDTQYF.

In its sample, this clonotype was seen a few times. V usage is TRBV20-1 and J usage is TRBJ2-3; 9 nucleotides match TRBD2. CDR1 and CDR2 (germline): DFQATT, SNEGSKA (reference sequence). With 1 base clipped from V and 5 bases from J, the junction kept 7 bases outside the gene matches. The CDR3 contains 15 residues. The CDR3 protein is CSARGRVAGVDTQYF. In nucleotides, the CDR3 is TGCAGTGCTAGAGGGCGGGTAGCGGGAGTAGATACGCAGTATTTT.

The chain recombines TRBV7-2 with TRBJ2-7; 11 nucleotides line up with TRBD2. CDR3 size: 15 residues. Germline V gene sequence: CDR1 SGHTA, CDR2 FQGNSA. J gave up 4 bases and V 4 bases, and 6 bases lay outside the gene matches. CDR3 nucleotides: TGTGCCAGCAGCTCATTAGCGGGAGGGCGATACGAGCAGTACTTC. This translates into CASSSLAGGRYEQYF.

This clonotype was seen repeatedly, ten times or more. The chain combines TRBV5-1 with TRBJ2-2; 10 bases agree with TRBD1. Trimming at V came to 4 bases and at J to 3 bases, leaving 3 bases not matched to a gene. The CDR3 has 15 amino acids. Germline V gene lookup returns CDR1 SGHRS and CDR2 YFSETQ. This CDR3 reads CASSRQGADTGELFF. CDR3 DNA: TGCGCCAGCAGCCGACAGGGGGCGGACACCGGGGAGCTGTTTTTT.

This clonotype turned up a few times. The chain combines TRBV3-1 with TRBJ1-5; no reliable D call. Between the trimmed V and J ends, which lost 4 bases and 2 bases, there was a span of 9 bases. This CDR3 region has 14 residues. In germline, CDR1 is LGHDT, CDR2 YNNKEL (reference sequence). In DNA, the CDR3 is TGTGCCAGCAGCCCTGCCGGGGGCAATCAGCCCCAGCATTTT. Translating it yields CASSPAGGNQPQHF.

This rearrangement joins TRBV11-1 to TRBJ2-1, with 7 bases identical to TRBD2. Germline V lookup: CDR1 SGHAT, CDR2 FQDESV (reference sequence). CDR3 length: 17 amino acids. Unmatched junction bases numbered 15, after V lost 6 bases and J lost 4 bases. The CDR3, as DNA: TGTGCCAGCAGTCCCCATTTAGGAGCGGGAACTTACAATGAGCAGTTCTTC. The encoded protein is CASSPHLGAGTYNEQFF.

J is TRBJ1-3 and V is TRBV20-1, with TRBD1 matching 7 bases. V dropped 1 base and J dropped 0; count of bases not matched to a gene: 9. CDR1 is DFQATT and CDR2 is SNEGSKA in the germline V gene (reference sequence). The CDR3 has 17 residues. The CDR3: CSARGPGQTDSGNTIYF. DNA of the CDR3: TGCAGTGCTAGAGGACCGGGACAGACAGACTCTGGAAACACCATATATTTT.

The chain links TRBV24-1 to TRBJ2-5; D remains unclear. Germline lookup yields CDR1 KGHDR and CDR2 SFDVKD. CDR3 length: 14 residues. V was trimmed by 9 bases and J by 1 base, leaving 14 bases between them. CDR3 residues: CATSKTRIQETQYF. In nucleotides, the CDR3 is TGTGCCACCTCTAAGACAAGGATCCAAGAGACCCAGTACTTC.

In this sample, this clonotype turned up many times. The chain links TRBV9 to TRBJ2-1, with 9 bases that match TRBD2. Trimming took 4 bases from V and 3 from J; bases not matched to a gene: 5. Germline V lookup: CDR1 SGDLS, CDR2 YYNGEE. The CDR3 sequence is 15 residues long. DNA of the CDR3: TGTGCCAGCAGCTTAGCGGGAGAGGTCTACAATGAGCAGTTCTTC. This translates into CASSLAGEVYNEQFF.